This TCR beta chain was recorded in a study of cytomegalovirus exposure and HLA in healthy donors. Study-level results: Associated with cytomegalovirus, according to the listing, were 150 to 200 TCR beta chains. Reports indicate that TCR beta sequences accurately predicted the HLA-A and HLA-B alleles of most subjects. TCR beta V segments were, for the most part, productive about 87% or about 30% of the time in an earlier analysis. Relative to the approximately 700-donor mean, N-insertions were reportedly fewer in an Asian-associated ancestry cluster in a later analysis.

A note on this clone: The antigen is not known.

The V and J ends lost 5 bases and 4 bases, in that order; junction bases with no gene match: 6. CDR1 and CDR2 from the germline V gene are SGHAT and FQNNGV. This CDR3 region has 14 residues. Both 60 Vbeta primers and 13 Jbeta primers went into the PCR. TCRdb keeps only in-frame clones here, not all; method: immunoSEQ multiplex PCR. The table has around 140,000 clones, around 72% seen once. V and J are TRBV11-2 and TRBJ2-7; 9 nucleotides align to TRBD1. Sequenced: PBMCs. This clonotype was sampled from a man aged 50-59 years in good health and CMV-seropositive. The CDR3 loop is CASSRPGQGYEQYF. As DNA, the CDR3 is TGTGCCAGCAGCCGCCCGGGACAGGGTTACGAGCAGTACTTC.